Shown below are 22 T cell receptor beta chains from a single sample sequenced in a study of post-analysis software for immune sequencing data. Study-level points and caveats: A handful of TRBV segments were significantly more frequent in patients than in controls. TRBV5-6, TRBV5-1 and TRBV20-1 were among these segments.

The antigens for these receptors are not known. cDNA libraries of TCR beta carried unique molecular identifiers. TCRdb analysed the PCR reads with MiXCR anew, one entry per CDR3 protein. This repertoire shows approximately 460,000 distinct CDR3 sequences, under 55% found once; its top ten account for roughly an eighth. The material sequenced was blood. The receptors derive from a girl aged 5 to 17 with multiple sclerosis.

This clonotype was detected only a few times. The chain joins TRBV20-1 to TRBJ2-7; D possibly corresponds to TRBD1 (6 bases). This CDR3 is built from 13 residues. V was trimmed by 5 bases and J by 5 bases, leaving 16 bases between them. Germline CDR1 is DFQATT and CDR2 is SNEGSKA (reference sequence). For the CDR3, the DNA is TGCAGTGCTCAATGGCAGGGGAAGGACGAGCAGTACTTC. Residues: CSAQWQGKDEQYF.

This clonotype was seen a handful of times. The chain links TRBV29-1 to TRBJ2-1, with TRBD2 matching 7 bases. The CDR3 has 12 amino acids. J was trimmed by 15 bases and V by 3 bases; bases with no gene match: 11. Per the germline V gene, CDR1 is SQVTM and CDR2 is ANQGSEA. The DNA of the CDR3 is TGCAGCGTTGAGGAAAAGAGGGGACTAACGTTCTTC. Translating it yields CSVEEKRGLTFF.

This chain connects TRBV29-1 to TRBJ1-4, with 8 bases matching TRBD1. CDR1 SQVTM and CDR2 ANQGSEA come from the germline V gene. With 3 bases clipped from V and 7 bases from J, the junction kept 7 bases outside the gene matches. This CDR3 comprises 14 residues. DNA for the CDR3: TGCAGCGTTGAGCAGAGGGACAGGTCTGAAAAACTGTTTTTT. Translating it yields CSVEQRDRSEKLFF.

The CDR3 nucleotides are TGTGCCAGCAGCTTCAGACGAGGAACAGATACGCAGTATTTT. This gives the protein CASSFRRGTDTQYF. V usage is TRBV5-6 and J usage is TRBJ2-3; D unclear. V lost 2 bases, J lost 3 bases, and 10 bases lay in between. CDR3 length: 14 amino acids. Germline CDR1 and CDR2: SGHDT and YYEEEE.

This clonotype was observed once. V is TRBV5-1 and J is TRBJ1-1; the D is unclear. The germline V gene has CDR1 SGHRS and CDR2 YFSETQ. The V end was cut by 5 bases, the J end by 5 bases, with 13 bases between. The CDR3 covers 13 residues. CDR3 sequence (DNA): TGCGCCAGCAGTTCCCATTTCGGAACTGAAGCTTTCTTT. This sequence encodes CASSSHFGTEAFF.

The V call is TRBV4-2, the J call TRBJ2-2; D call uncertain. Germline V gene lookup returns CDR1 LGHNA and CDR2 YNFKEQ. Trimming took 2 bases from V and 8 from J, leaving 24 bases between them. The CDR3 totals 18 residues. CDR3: CASSQKILRTAVDGELFF. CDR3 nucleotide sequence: TGTGCCAGCAGCCAAAAAATCCTTCGGACGGCGGTTGATGGGGAGCTGTTTTTT.

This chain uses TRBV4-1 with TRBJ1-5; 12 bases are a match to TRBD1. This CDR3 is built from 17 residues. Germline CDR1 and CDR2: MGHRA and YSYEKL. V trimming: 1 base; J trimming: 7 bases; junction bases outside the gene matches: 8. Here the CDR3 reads CASSQAEGQGAGQPQHF. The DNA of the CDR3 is TGCGCCAGCAGCCAAGCAGAGGGACAGGGGGCGGGGCAGCCCCAGCATTTT.

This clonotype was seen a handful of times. The chain's CDR3 is CASSLGAISYEQYF. CDR3 sequence (DNA): TGTGCCAGCAGTCTTGGGGCCATTTCCTACGAGCAGTACTTC. The J gene is TRBJ2-7, the V gene TRBV12-3 or TRBV12-4; tentative D call: TRBD1 (5 bases). The CDR3 has 14 residues. V lost 5 bases and J lost 1, with 12 bases in between.

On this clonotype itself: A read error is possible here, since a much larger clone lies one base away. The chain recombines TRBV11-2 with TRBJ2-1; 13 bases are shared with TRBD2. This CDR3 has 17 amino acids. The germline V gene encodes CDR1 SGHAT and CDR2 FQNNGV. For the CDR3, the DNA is TGTGCCGGCAGCTTACCTAGGACTAGCGGGAGTCGGAATGAGCAGTTCTTC. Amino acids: CAGSLPRTSGSRNEQFF.

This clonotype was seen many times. The CDR3, as DNA: TGTGCCAGCAGCCAAGATTACAGGGAGGGCACTGAAGCTTTCTTT. Translated: CASSQDYREGTEAFF. This chain joins TRBV14 and TRBJ1-1; D might be TRBD1 (6 bases). The germline V and J ends were trimmed by 0 bases and 4 bases, with 12 bases remaining between them. Germline V gives CDR1 SGHDN, CDR2 FVKESK. The CDR3 length is 15 residues.

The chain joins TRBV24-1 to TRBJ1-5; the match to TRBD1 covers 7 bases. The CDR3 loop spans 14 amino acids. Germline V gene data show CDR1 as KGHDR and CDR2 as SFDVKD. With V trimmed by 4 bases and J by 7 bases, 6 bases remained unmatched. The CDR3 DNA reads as TGTGCCACCAGTGACTCAGGGGGTCGGCAGCCCCAGCATTTT. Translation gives CATSDSGGRQPQHF.

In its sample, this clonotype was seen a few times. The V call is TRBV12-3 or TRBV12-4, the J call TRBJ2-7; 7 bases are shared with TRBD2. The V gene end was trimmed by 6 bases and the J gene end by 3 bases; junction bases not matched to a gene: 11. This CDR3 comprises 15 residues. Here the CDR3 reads CASRFSRGSNYEQYF. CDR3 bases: TGTGCCAGCAGGTTTTCGCGGGGGAGCAACTACGAGCAGTACTTC.

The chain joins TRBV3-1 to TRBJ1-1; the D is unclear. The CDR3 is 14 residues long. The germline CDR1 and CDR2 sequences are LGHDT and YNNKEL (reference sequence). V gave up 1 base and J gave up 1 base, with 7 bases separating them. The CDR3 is CASSQVGRNTEAFF. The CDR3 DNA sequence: TGTGCCAGCAGCCAAGTCGGAAGGAACACTGAAGCTTTCTTT.

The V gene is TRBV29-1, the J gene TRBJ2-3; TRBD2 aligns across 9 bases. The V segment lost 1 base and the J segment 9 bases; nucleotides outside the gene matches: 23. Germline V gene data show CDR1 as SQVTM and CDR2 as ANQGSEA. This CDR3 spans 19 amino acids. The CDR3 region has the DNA TGCAGCGTTGAAGTCAGGTGGAGGGCTAGCGGGAAAGGATTCGGCACGCAGTATTTT. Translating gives CSVEVRWRASGKGFGTQYF.

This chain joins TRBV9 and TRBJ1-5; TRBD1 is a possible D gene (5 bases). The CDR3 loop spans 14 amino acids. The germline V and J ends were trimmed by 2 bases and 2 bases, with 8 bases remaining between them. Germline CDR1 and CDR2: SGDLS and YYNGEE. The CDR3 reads CASSVTGGNQPQHF. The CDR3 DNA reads TGTGCCAGCAGCGTTACGGGGGGCAATCAGCCCCAGCATTTT.

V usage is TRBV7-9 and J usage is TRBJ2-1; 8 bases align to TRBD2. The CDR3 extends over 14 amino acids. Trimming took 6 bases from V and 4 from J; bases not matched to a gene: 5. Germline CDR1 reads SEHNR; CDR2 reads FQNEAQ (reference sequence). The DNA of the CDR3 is TGTGCCAGCAGGCCGGGACTAGATTACAATGAGCAGTTCTTC. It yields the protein CASRPGLDYNEQFF.

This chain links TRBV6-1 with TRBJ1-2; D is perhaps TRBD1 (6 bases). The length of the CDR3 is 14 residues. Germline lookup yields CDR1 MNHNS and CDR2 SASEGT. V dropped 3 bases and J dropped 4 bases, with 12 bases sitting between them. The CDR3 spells CASSDYGQSYGYTF. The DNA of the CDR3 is TGTGCCAGCAGTGACTACGGACAGAGCTATGGCTACACCTTC.

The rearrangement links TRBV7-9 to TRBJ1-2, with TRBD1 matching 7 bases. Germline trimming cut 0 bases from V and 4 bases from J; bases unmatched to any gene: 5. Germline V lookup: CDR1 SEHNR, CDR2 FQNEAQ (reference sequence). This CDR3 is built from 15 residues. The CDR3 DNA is TGTGCCAGCAGCTTAGCCGACAGGGCCATCTATGGCTACACCTTC. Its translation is CASSLADRAIYGYTF.

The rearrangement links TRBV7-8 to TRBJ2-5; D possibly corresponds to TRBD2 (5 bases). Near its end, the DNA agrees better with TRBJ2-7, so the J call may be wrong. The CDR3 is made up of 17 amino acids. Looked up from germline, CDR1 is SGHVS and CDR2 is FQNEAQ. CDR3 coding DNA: TGTGCCAGCAGCTTATCTTACTCGAGCGGCACCTCCTACGAGCAGTACTTC. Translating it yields CASSLSYSSGTSYEQYF.

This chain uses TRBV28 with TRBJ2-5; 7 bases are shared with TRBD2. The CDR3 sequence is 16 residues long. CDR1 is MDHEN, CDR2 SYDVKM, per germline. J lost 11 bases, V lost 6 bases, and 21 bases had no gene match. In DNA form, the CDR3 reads TGTGCCAGCAGCATGGAGGCAGGATACCTGGGGGGGGAGCAGTACTTC. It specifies CASSMEAGYLGGEQYF.

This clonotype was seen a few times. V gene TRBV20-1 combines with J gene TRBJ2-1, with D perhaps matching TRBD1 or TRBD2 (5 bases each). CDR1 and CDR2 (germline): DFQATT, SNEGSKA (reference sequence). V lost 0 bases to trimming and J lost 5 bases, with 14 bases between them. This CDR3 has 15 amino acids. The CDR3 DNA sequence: TGCAGTGCTAGAGATCCGGGGCATCCGGACAATGAGCAGTTCTTC. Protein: CSARDPGHPDNEQFF.

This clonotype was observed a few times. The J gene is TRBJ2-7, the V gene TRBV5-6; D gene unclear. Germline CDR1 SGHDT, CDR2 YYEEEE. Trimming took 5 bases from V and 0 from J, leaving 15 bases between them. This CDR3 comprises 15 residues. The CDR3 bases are TGTGCCAGCAGATACCGGACCGCTAGCTCCTACGAGCAGTACTTC. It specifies CASRYRTASSYEQYF.